The present TCR beta chain was sequenced within a study of early T cells in non-severe SARS-CoV-2 infection. Study findings and constraints: Missing private and CD4 specificities, VDJdb matching favored anti-spike CD8 responses.

To note about this clonotype: The antigen remains unidentified.

As part of library construction, unique molecular identifiers were attached to individual cDNA molecules. MiXCR, applied by TCRdb to the 5' RACE reads, yields one record per CDR3 protein. The sample holds about 26,000 distinct CDR3 sequences; under 5% are singletons and the top ten take more than 5%. Source material: whole blood. This clonotype was sampled from an adult who was a healthcare worker with PCR-confirmed SARS-CoV-2 infection or an uninfected control (not recorded which).

The CDR3 reads CASSETDWYEQYF. CDR3 DNA: TGTGCCAGCAGTGAAACTGACTGGTACGAGCAGTACTTC. This chain connects TRBV6-1 to TRBJ2-7, with D unclear. With 2 bases removed from V and 4 bases from J, the gap between germline ends came to 9 bases. Germline V gene lookup returns CDR1 MNHNS and CDR2 SASEGT. This CDR3 contains 13 residues.